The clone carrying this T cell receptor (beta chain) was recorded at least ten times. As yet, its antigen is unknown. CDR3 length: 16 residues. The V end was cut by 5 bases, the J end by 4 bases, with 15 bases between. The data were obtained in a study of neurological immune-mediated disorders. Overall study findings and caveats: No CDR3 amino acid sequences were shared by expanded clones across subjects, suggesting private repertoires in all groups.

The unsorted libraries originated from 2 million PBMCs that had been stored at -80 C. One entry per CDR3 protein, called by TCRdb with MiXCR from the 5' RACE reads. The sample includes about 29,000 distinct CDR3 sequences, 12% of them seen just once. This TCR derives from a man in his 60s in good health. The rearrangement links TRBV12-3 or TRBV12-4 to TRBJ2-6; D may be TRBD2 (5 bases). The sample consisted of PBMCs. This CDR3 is CASSQPDAGGANVLTF. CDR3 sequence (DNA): TGTGCCAGCAGTCAACCGGACGCGGGCGGGGCCAACGTCCTGACTTTC.